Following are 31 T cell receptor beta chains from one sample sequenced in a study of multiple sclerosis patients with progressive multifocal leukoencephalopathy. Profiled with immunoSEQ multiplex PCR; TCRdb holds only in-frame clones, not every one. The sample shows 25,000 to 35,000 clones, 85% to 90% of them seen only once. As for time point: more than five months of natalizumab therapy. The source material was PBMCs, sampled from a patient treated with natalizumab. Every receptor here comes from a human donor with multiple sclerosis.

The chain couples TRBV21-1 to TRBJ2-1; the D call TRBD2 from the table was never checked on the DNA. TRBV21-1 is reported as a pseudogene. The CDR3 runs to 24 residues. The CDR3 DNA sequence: TGTGCCAGCAGCAATAGGACTAGCGGGATTCTAGGAGTGGCGGGAGTAGGGCCCTACAATGAGCAGTTCTTC. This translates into CASSNRTSGILGVAGVGPYNEQFF.

The DNA of the CDR3 is TGTGCCAGCAGCGTAGAAGTAGGGGGGGACTATGGCTACACCTTC. It yields the protein CASSVEVGGDYGYTF. The chain carries TRBV9 and TRBJ1-2, with a tentative D call TRBD1 (6 bases). Trimming shortened V by 0 bases and J by 3 bases, and 12 bases separated the two germline ends. Germline values: CDR1 SGDLS, CDR2 YYNGEE. This CDR3 has 15 amino acids.

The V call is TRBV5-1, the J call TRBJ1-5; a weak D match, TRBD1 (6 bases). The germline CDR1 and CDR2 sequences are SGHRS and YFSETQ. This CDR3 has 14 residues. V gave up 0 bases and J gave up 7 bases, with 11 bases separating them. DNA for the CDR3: TGCGCCAGCAGCTTGGCAGGGGTTGGGCAGCCCCAGCATTTT. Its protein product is CASSLAGVGQPQHF.

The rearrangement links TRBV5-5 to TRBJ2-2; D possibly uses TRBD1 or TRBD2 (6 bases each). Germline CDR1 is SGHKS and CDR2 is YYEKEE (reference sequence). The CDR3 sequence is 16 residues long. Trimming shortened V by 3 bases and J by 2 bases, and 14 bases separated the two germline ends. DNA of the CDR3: TGTGCCAGCAGCTGGTTCGGGGGCCCCAACACCGGGGAGCTGTTTTTT. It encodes CASSWFGGPNTGELFF. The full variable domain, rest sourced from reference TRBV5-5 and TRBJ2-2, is DAGVTQSPTHLIKTRGQQVTLRCSPISGHKSVSWYQQVLGQGPQFIFQYYEKEERGRGNFPDRFSARQFPNYSSELNVNALLLGDSALYLCASSWFGGPNTGELFFGEGSRLTVL.

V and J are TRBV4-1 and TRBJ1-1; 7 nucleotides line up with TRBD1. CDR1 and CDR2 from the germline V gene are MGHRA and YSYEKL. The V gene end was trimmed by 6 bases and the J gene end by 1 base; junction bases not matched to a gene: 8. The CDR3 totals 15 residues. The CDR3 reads CASRHEGDRNTEAFF. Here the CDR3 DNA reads TGCGCCAGCAGGCACGAGGGGGACAGGAACACTGAAGCTTTCTTT.

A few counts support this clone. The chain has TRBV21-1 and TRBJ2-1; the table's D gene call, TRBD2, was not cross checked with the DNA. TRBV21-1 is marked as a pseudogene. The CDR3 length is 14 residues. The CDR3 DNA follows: TGTGCCAGCAGCAAGGGACTAGTATGCAATGAGCAGTTCTTC. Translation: CASSKGLVCNEQFF.

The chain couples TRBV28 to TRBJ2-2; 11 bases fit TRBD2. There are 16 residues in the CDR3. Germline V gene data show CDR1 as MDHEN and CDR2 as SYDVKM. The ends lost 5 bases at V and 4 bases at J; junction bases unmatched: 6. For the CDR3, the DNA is TGTGCCAGCAGTCAACTAGCGGGAGTTCGCACCGGGGAGCTGTTTTTT. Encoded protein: CASSQLAGVRTGELFF.

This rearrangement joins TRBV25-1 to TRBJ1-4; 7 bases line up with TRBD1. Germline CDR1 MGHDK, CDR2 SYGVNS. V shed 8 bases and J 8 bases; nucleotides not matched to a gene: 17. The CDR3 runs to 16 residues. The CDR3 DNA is TGTGCCAGCTCTCAAGAAGGGGGCGCGCGGGTAGAAAAACTGTTTTTT. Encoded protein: CASSQEGGARVEKLFF.

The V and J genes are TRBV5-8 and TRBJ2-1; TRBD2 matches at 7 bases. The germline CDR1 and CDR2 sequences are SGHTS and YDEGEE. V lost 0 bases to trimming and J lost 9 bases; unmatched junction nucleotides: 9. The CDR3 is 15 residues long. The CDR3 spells CASSLDYGRAGEQFF. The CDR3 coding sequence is TGTGCCAGCAGCTTGGATTATGGGAGGGCGGGTGAGCAGTTCTTC.

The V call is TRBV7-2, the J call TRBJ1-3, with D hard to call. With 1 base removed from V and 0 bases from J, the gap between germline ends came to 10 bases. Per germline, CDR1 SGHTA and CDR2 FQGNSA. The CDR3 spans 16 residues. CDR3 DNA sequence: TGTGCCAGCAGCTTAGGGCTGGGGAACTCTGGAAACACCATATATTTT. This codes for CASSLGLGNSGNTIYF.

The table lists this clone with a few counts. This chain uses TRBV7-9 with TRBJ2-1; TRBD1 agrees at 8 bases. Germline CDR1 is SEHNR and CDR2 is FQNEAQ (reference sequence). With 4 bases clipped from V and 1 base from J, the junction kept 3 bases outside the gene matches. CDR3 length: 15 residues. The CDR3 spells CASSSGQVSYNEQFF. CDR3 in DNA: TGTGCCAGCAGCTCGGGACAGGTATCCTACAATGAGCAGTTCTTC.

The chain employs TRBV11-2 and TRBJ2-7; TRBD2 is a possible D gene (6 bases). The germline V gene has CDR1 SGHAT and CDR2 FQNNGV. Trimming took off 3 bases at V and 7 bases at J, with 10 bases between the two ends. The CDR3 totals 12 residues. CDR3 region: CASSLWGGEQYF. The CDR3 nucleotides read TGTGCCAGCAGCTTGTGGGGAGGAGAGCAGTACTTC.

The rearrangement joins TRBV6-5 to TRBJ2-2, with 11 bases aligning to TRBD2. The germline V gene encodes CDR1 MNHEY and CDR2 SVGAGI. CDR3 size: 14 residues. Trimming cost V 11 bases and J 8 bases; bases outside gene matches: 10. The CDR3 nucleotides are TGTGCCGCCGGTCTGGGACTAGCGGTTGGGGAGCTGTTTTTT. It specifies CAAGLGLAVGELFF.

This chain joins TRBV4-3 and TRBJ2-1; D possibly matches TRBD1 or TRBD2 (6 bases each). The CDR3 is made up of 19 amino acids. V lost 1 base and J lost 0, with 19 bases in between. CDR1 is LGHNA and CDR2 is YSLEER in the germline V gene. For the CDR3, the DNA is TGCGCCAGCAGCCAAGTGTGGTACGGGGGCGAAAGCTCCTACAATGAGCAGTTCTTC. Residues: CASSQVWYGGESSYNEQFF.

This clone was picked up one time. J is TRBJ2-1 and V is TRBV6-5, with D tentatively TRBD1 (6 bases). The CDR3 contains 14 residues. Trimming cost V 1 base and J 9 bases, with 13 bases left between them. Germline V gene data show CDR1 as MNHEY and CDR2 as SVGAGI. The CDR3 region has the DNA TGTGCCAGCAGTTACTATCAGGGGATCGCTGAGCAGTTCTTC. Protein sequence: CASSYYQGIAEQFF.

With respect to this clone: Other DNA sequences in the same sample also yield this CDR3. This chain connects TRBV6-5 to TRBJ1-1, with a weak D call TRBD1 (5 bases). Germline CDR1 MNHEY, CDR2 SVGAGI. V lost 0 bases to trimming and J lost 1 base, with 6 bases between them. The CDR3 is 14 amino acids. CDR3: CASSYSGGNTEAFF. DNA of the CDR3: TGTGCCAGCAGTTACTCGGGGGGGAACACTGAAGCTTTCTTT.

As DNA, the CDR3 is TGTGCCAACTACCTACGGGGTCCTAATCAGCCCCAGCATTTT. Residues: CANYLRGPNQPQHF. The chain links TRBV25-1 to TRBJ1-5; no clear D gene. The length of the CDR3 is 14 residues. CDR1 and CDR2 (germline): MGHDK, SYGVNS. V was cut by 10 bases and J by 4 bases, with 17 bases left in between.

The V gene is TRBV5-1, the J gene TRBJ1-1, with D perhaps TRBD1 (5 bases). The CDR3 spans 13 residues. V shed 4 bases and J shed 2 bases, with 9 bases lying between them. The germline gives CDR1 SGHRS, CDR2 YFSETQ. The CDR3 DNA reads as TGCGCCAGCAGCCGGGACCGCAACACTGAAGCTTTCTTT. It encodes CASSRDRNTEAFF.

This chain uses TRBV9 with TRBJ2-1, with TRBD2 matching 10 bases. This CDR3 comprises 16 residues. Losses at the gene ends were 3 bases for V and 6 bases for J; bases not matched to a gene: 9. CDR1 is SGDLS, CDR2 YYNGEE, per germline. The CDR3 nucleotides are TGTGCCAGCAGCGAGTCCCCTAGCGGGAGTTTCAATGAGCAGTTCTTC. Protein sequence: CASSESPSGSFNEQFF.

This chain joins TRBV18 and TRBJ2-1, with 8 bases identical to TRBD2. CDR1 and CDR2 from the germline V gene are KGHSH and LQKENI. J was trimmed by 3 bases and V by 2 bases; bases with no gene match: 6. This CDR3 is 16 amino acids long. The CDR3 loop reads CASSPKESGSYNEQFF. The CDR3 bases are TGTGCCAGCTCACCAAAGGAAAGCGGGAGCTACAATGAGCAGTTCTTC.

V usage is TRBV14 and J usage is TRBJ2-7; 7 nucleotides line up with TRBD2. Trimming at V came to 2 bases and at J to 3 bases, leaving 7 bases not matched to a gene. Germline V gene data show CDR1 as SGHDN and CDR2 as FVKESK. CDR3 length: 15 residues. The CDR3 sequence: CASSQRQGGSYEQYF. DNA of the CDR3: TGTGCCAGCAGCCAACGGCAGGGAGGGAGCTACGAGCAGTACTTC.

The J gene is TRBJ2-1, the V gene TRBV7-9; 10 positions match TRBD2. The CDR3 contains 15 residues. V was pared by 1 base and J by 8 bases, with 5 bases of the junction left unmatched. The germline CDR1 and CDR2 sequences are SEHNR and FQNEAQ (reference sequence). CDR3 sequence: CASSLVSSGSDEQFF. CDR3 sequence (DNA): TGTGCCAGCAGCTTAGTGTCTAGCGGGAGTGATGAGCAGTTCTTC.

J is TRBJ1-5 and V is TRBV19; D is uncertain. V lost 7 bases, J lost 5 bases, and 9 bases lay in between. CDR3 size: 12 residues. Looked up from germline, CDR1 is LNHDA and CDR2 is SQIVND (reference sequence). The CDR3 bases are TGTGCCAGTACGGTCTGGGATCAGCCCCAGCATTTT. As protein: CASTVWDQPQHF.

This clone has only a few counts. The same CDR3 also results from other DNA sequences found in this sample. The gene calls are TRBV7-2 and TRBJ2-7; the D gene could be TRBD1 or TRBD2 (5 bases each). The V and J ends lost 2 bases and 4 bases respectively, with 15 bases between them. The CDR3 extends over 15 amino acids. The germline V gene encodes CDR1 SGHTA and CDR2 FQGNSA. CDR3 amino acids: CASSLFLGAGYEQYF. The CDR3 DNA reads TGTGCCAGCAGCTTATTCTTAGGGGCGGGTTACGAGCAGTACTTC.

CDR3 nucleotide sequence: TGTGCCAGCAGCTTAGACAGACTAGCGGGAGGAGGGACCGGGGAGCTGTTTTTT. Amino acids: CASSLDRLAGGGTGELFF. V usage is TRBV7-2 and J usage is TRBJ2-2, with 13 bases identical to TRBD2. V lost 1 base to trimming and J lost 5 bases; unmatched junction nucleotides: 7. CDR3 length: 18 amino acids. Germline V gives CDR1 SGHTA, CDR2 FQGNSA.

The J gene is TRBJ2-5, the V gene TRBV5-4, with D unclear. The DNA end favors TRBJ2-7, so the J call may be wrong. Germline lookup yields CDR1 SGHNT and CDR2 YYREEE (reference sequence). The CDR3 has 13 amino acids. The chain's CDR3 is CASSQDRPYEQYF. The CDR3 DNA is TGTGCCAGCAGCCAGGACCGCCCCTACGAGCAGTACTTC.

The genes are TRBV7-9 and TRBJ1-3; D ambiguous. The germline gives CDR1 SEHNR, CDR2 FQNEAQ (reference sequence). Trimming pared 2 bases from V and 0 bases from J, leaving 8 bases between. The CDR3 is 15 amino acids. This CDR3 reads CASSLHRSSGNTIYF. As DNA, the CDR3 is TGTGCCAGCAGCTTACATCGGAGCTCTGGAAACACCATATATTTT. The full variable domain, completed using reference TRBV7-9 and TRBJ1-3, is DTGVSQNPRHKITKRGQNVTFRCDPISEHNRLYWYRQTLGQGPEFLTYFQNEAQLEKSRLLSDRFSAERPKGSFSTLEIQRTEQGDSAMYLCASSLHRSSGNTIYFGEGSWLTVV.

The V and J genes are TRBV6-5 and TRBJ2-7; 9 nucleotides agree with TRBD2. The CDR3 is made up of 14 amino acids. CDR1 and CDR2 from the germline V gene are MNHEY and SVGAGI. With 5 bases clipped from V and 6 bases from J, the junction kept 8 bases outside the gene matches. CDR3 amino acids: CASSGGRVRFEQYF. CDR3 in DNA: TGTGCCAGCAGTGGCGGGAGGGTCCGTTTCGAGCAGTACTTC.

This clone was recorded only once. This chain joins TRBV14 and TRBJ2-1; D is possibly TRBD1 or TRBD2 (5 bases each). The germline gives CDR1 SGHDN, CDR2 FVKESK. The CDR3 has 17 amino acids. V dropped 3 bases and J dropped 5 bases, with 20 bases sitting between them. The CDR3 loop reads CASSQVTYRDGDNEQFF. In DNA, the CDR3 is TGTGCCAGCAGCCAGGTTACTTACCGGGACGGTGACAATGAGCAGTTCTTC.

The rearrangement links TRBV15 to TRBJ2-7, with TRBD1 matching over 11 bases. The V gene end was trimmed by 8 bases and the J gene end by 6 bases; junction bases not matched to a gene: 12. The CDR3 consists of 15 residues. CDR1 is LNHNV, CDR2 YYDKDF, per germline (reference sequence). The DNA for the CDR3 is TGTGCCACCGGGGCGAGAGCGGACAGGGGGCTCGAGCAGTACTTC. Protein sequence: CATGARADRGLEQYF.

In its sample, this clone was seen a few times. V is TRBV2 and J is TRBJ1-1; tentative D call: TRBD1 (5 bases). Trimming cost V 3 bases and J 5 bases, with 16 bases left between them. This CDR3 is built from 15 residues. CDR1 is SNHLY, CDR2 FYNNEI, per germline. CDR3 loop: CASSELNRSGTEAFF. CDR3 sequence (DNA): TGTGCCAGCAGTGAGTTGAACAGGTCTGGAACTGAAGCTTTCTTT.